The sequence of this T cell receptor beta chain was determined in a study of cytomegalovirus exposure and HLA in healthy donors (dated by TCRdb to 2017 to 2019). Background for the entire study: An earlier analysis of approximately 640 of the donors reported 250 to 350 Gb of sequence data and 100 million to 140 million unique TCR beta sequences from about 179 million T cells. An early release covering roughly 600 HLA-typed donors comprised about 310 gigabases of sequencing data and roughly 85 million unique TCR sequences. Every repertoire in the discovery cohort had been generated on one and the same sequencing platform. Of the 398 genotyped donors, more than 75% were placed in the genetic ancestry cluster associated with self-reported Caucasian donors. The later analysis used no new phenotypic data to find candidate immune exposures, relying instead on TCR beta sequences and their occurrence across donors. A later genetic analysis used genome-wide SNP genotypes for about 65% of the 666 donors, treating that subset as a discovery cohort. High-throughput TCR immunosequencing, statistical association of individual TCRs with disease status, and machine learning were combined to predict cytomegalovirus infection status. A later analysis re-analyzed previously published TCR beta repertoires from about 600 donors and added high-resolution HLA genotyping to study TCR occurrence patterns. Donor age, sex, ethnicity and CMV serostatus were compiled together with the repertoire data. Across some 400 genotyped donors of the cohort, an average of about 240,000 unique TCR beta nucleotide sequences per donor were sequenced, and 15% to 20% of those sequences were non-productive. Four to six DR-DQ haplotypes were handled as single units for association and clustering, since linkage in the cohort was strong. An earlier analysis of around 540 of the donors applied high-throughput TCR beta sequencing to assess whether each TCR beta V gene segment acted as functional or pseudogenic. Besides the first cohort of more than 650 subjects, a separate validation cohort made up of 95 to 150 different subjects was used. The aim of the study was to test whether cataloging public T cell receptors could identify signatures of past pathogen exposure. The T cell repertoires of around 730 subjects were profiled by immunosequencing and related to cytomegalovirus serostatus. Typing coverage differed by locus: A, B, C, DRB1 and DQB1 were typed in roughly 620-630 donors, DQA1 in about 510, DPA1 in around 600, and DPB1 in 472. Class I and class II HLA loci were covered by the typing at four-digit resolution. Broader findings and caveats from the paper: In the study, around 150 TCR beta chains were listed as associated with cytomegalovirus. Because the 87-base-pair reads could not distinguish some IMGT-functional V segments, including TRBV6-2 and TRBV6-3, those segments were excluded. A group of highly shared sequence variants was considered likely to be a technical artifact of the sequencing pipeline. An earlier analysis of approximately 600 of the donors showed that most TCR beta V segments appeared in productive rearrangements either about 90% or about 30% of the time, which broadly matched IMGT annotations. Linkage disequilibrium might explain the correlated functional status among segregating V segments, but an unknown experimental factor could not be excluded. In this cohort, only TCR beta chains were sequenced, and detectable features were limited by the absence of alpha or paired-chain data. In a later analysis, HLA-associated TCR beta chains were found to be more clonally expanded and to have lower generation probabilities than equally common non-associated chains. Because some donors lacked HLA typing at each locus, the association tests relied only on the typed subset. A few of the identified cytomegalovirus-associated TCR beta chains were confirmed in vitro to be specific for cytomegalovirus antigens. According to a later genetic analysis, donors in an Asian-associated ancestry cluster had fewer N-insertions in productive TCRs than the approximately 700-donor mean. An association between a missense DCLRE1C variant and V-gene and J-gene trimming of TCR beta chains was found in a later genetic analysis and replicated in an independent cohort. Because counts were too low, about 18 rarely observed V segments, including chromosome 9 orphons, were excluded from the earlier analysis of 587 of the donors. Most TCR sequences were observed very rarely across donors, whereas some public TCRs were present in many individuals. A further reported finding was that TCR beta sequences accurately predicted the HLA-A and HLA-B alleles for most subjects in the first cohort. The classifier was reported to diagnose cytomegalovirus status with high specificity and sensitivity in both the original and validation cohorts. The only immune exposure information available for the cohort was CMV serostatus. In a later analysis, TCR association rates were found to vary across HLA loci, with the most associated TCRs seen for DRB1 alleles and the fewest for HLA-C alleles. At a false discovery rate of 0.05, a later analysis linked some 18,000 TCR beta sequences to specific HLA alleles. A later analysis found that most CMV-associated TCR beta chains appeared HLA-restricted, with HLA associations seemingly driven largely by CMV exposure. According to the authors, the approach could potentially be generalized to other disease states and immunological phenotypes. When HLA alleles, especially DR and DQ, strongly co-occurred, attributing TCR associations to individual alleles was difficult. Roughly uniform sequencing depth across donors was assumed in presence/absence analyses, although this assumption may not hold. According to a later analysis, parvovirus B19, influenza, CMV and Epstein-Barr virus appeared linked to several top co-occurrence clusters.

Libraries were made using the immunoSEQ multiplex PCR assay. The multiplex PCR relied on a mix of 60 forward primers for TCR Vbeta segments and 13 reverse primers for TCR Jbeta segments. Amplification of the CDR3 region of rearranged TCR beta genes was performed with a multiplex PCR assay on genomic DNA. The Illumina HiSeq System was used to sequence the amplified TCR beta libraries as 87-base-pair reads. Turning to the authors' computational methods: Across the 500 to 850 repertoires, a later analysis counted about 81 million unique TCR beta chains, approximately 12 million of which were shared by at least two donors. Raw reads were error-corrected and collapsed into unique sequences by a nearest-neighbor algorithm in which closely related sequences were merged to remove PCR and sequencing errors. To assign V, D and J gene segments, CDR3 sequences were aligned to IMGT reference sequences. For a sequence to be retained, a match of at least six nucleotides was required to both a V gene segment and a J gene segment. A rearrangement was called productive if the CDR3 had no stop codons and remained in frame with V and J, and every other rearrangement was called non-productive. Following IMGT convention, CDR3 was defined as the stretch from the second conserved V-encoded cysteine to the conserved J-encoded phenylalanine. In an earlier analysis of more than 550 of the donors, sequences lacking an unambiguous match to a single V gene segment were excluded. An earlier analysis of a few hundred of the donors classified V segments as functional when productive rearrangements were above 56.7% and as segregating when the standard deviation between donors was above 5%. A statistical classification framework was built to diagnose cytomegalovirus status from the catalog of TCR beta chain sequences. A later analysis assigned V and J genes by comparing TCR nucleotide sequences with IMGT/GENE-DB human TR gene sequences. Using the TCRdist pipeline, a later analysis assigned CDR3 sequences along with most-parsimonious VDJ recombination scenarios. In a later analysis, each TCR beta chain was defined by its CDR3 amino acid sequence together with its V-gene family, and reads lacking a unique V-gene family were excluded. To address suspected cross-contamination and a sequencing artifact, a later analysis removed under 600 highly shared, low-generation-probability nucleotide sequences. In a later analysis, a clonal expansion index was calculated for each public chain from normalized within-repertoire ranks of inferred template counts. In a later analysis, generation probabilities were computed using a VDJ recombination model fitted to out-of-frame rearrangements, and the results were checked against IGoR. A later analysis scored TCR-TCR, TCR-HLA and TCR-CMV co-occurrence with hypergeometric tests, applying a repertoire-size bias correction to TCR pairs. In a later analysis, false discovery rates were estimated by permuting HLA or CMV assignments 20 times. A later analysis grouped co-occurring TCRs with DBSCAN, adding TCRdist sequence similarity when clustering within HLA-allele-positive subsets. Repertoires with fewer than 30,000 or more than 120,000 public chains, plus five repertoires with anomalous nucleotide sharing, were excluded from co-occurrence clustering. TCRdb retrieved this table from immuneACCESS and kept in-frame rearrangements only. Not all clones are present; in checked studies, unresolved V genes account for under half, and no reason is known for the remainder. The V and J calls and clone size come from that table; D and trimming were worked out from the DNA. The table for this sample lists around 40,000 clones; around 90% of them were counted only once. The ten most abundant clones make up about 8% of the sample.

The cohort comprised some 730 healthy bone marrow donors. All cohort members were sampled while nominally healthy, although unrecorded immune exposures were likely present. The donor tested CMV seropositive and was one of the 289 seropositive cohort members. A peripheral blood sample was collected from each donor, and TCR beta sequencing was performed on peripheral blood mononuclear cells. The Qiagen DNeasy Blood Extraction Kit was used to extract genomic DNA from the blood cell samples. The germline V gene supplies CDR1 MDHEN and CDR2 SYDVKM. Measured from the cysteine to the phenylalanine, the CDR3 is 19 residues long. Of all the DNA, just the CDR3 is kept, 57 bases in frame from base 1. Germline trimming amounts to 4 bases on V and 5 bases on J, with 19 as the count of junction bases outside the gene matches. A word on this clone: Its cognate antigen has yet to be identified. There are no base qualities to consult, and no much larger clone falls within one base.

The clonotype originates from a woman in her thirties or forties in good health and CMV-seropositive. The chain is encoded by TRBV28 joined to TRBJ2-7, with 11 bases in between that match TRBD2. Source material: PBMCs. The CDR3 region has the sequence CASSSLGGSGREIPHEQYF. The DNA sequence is TGTGCCAGCAGTTCTCTAGGGGGTAGCGGGAGGGAAATACCACACGAGCAGTACTTC. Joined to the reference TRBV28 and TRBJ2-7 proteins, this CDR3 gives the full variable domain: DVKVTQSSRYLVKRTGEKVFLECVQDMDHENMFWYRQDPGLGLRLIYFSYDVKMKEKGDIPEGYSVSREKKERFSLILESASTNQTSMYLCASSSLGGSGREIPHEQYFGPGTRLTVT.